These 2 T cell receptor beta chains came from one sample sequenced in a study of cytomegalovirus exposure and HLA in healthy donors. The PCR ran on 60 Vbeta and 13 Jbeta primers. Libraries were prepared by immunoSEQ multiplex PCR; TCRdb keeps only in-frame clonotypes and omits some of them. The sample yields about 140,000 clones, about 80% seen once. Sequenced sample: PBMCs. These receptors originate from a woman aged 60 to 75 in good health and CMV-seropositive.

This sequence joins TRBV9 and TRBJ1-1; perhaps TRBD1 as D (5 bases). V lost 0 bases to trimming and J lost 5 bases, with 11 bases between them. Germline values: CDR1 SGDLS, CDR2 YYNGEE. CDR3 length: 14 residues. This CDR3 reads CASSVGQIGTEAFF. The CDR3 region has the DNA TGTGCCAGCAGCGTAGGACAGATAGGAACTGAAGCTTTCTTT.

The chain has TRBV6-1 and TRBJ2-7, with D tentatively TRBD1 (6 bases). Germline V gene sequence: CDR1 MNHNS, CDR2 SASEGT. The CDR3 covers 13 residues. V was trimmed by 3 bases and J by 4 bases, leaving 10 bases between them. CDR3 sequence reads: CASSDGGWYEQYF. CDR3 DNA sequence: TGTGCCAGCAGTGATGGGGGCTGGTACGAGCAGTACTTC.